Below are 27 T cell receptor beta chains sequenced from a single sample in a study of tumor T cells in aggressive B-cell lymphoma. Only in-frame clones appear in the TCRdb table, and some are missing; sequencing was by immunoSEQ multiplex PCR. The sample includes 850 to 950 clones, around 77% seen only once; the top ten take approximately 15%. Sequencing used tumor tissue. Receptors were obtained from an adult with diffuse large B cell lymphoma. Some clones in this sample may be carry-over from other donors' samples.

This clone was observed once. This chain links TRBV7-9 with TRBJ2-4; 12 nucleotides align to TRBD2. Looked up from germline, CDR1 is SEHNR and CDR2 is FQNEAQ (reference sequence). The trim removed 1 base at V and 8 bases at J, leaving 9 bases unmatched. CDR3 size: 17 residues. The CDR3 DNA reads as TGTGCCAGCAGCTTAGAAATGACTAGCGGGGGTGGTTACATTCAGTACTTC. Its protein is CASSLEMTSGGGYIQYF. The variable domain in full, with the rest retrieved from reference TRBV7-9 and TRBJ2-4, is DTGVSQNPRHKITKRGQNVTFRCDPISEHNRLYWYRQTLGQGPEFLTYFQNEAQLEKSRLLSDRFSAERPKGSFSTLEIQRTEQGDSAMYLCASSLEMTSGGGYIQYFGAGTRLSVL.

The chain is built from TRBV11-2 and TRBJ2-5; TRBD2 might be the D (6 bases). The J call may be faulty, since TRBJ2-7 better matches the DNA end. The CDR3 extends over 16 amino acids. CDR1 is SGHAT and CDR2 is FQNNGV in the germline V gene. CDR3 amino acids: CASSLEGARGLYEQYF. Here the CDR3 DNA reads TGTGCCAGCAGCTTAGAAGGGGCGCGGGGTCTTTACGAGCAGTACTTC.

The genes are TRBV7-9 and TRBJ1-1; 7 bases are shared with TRBD1. The germline V gene encodes CDR1 SEHNR and CDR2 FQNEAQ (reference sequence). V was clipped by 5 bases and J by 5 bases; unmatched bases: 2. This CDR3 is built from 12 residues. The CDR3 DNA reads TGTGCCAGCAGCCAACAGGGGACTGAAGCTTTCTTT. Residues: CASSQQGTEAFF.

The V and J genes are TRBV9 and TRBJ1-2; weak D call: TRBD1 (5 bases). V shed 0 bases and J shed 8 bases, with 17 bases lying between them. This CDR3 has 15 residues. CDR1 SGDLS and CDR2 YYNGEE come from the germline V gene. CDR3: CASSVGVGHGEGYTF. The CDR3 DNA follows: TGTGCCAGCAGCGTAGGGGTGGGGCATGGGGAAGGCTACACCTTC.

The genes are TRBV6-5 and TRBJ1-2, with unresolved D. The ends were cut back, 0 bases at V and 4 bases at J, with 15 bases in the middle. Germline CDR1 and CDR2: MNHEY and SVGAGI. The CDR3 consists of 16 residues. The CDR3 loop is CASSYSLKRGSYGYTF. For the CDR3, the DNA is TGTGCCAGCAGTTACTCCCTGAAACGAGGCAGCTATGGCTACACCTTC.

The chain recombines TRBV29-1 with TRBJ1-2; TRBD1 aligns across 8 bases. The CDR3 sequence is 13 residues long. Germline V gives CDR1 SQVTM, CDR2 ANQGSEA. V trimming: 4 bases; J trimming: 7 bases; junction bases outside the gene matches: 8. The CDR3 sequence: CSVARAGGFGYTF. CDR3 in DNA: TGCAGCGTTGCAAGGGCAGGGGGCTTTGGCTACACCTTC.

To note about this clone: The identical CDR3 is also encoded by other nucleotide sequences in the sample. V gene TRBV4-3 combines with J gene TRBJ2-3; the D gene is possibly TRBD2 (6 bases). The CDR3 extends over 15 amino acids. CDR1 is LGHNA and CDR2 is YSLEER in the germline V gene. Trimming left V 1 base short and J 6 bases short, with 14 bases between. The CDR3 loop reads CASSQAGVRTDTQYF. In nucleotides, the CDR3 is TGCGCCAGCAGCCAAGCGGGGGTTAGGACGGATACGCAGTATTTT.

This chain connects TRBV11-2 to TRBJ2-5, with 8 bases aligning to TRBD1. The V and J ends lost 3 bases and 11 bases, in that order; junction bases with no gene match: 11. The CDR3 runs to 14 residues. CDR1 and CDR2 from the germline V gene are SGHAT and FQNNGV. CDR3 sequence: CASSFDRGPWEQYF. Here the CDR3 DNA reads TGTGCCAGCAGCTTCGACAGGGGCCCTTGGGAGCAGTACTTC.

The sample holds a few counts of this clone. This chain links TRBV10-3 with TRBJ2-5; D is possibly TRBD2 (5 bases). Trimming pared 4 bases from V and 2 bases from J, leaving 11 bases between. Germline V gene data show CDR1 as ENHRY and CDR2 as SYGVKD. The CDR3 extends over 14 amino acids. The DNA of the CDR3 is TGTGCCATCAGTGCCGAGGGCGTGCAAGAGACCCAGTACTTC. Its protein is CAISAEGVQETQYF.

This sequence joins TRBV19 and TRBJ1-3; D gene ambiguous. The ends were cut back, 4 bases at V and 3 bases at J, with 7 bases in the middle. The CDR3 spans 13 residues. Germline CDR1 reads LNHDA; CDR2 reads SQIVND (reference sequence). CDR3 coding DNA: TGTGCCAGTAGTACCGACTATGGAAACACCATATATTTT. Its protein is CASSTDYGNTIYF. The whole variable domain, remainder taken from reference TRBV19 and TRBJ1-3, is DGGITQSPKYLFRKEGQNVTLSCEQNLNHDAMYWYRQDPGQGLRLIYYSQIVNDFQKGDIAEGYSVSREKKESFPLTVTSAQKNPTAFYLCASSTDYGNTIYFGEGSWLTVV.

The chain uses TRBV30 and TRBJ1-6, with 10 bases identical to TRBD1. This CDR3 spans 13 amino acids. The V and J ends lost 5 bases and 10 bases, in that order; junction bases with no gene match: 5. CDR1 and CDR2 from the germline V gene are GTSNPN and SVGIG (reference sequence). The CDR3 coding sequence is TGTGCCTGGGGGGACAGGGGTAGGTCACCCCTCCACTTT. Amino acid sequence: CAWGDRGRSPLHF.

The V gene is TRBV6-1, the J gene TRBJ1-5; D unresolved. V was cut by 0 bases and J by 0 bases, with 9 bases left in between. The length of the CDR3 is 16 residues. Germline V lookup: CDR1 MNHNS, CDR2 SASEGT. For the CDR3, the DNA is TGTGCCAGCAGTGAAGCGCCGAACTATAGCAATCAGCCCCAGCATTTT. It yields the protein CASSEAPNYSNQPQHF.

The chain employs TRBV2 and TRBJ1-6; D is ambiguous. The CDR3 loop spans 13 amino acids. Trimming left V 2 bases short and J 7 bases short, with 6 bases between. Germline V lookup: CDR1 SNHLY, CDR2 FYNNEI. The CDR3 DNA sequence: TGTGCCAGCAGTGAATCCCTGAATTCACCCCTCCACTTT. This sequence encodes CASSESLNSPLHF.

This chain connects TRBV5-1 to TRBJ1-4; D uncertain. V lost 3 bases, J lost 8 bases, and 14 bases lay in between. Germline values: CDR1 SGHRS, CDR2 YFSETQ. This CDR3 region has 14 residues. The CDR3 nucleotides are TGCGCCAGCAGCTCACGGACTGGAGGCGAAAAACTGTTTTTT. Amino acids: CASSSRTGGEKLFF. Complete variable domain (other parts from reference TRBV5-1 and TRBJ1-4): KAGVTQTPRYLIKTRGQQVTLSCSPISGHRSVSWYQQTPGQGLQFLFEYFSETQRNKGNFPGRFSGRQFSNSRSEMNVSTLELGDSALYLCASSSRTGGEKLFFGSGTQLSVL.

The chain links TRBV5-6 to TRBJ2-1, with 9 bases lining up with TRBD1. V lost 5 bases and J lost 6; bases outside the gene matches: 6. This CDR3 has 14 residues. The V gene's germline CDR1 is SGHDT and CDR2 YYEEEE. The DNA for the CDR3 is TGTGCCAGCAGTAACACGGGACAGGGCAATGAGCAGTTCTTC. Amino acid sequence: CASSNTGQGNEQFF.

The chain links TRBV5-4 to TRBJ1-2; the D is unclear. CDR3 size: 12 residues. Germline V gives CDR1 SGHNT, CDR2 YYREEE (reference sequence). V dropped 4 bases and J dropped 12 bases, with 16 bases sitting between them. The CDR3 loop is CASSQSDGLHTF. As DNA, the CDR3 is TGTGCCAGCAGCCAGAGCGACGGCCTGCACACCTTC.

A remark on this clone: The germline gene is not matched at one end of the junction; a read error may be the cause. This chain joins TRBV18 and TRBJ1-6; 9 nucleotides align to TRBD1. The germline CDR1 and CDR2 sequences are KGHSH and LQKENI. This CDR3 spans 14 amino acids. CDR3 sequence (DNA): TGTGCCAGCTCACGAAGGACAGGGGAGGCACCCCTTCACTTT. The encoded protein is CASSRRTGEAPLHF.

This chain connects TRBV7-8 to TRBJ2-1; 12 bases are a match to TRBD2. The ends lost 2 bases at V and 7 bases at J; junction bases unmatched: 9. The CDR3 covers 17 residues. CDR1 is SGHVS, CDR2 FQNEAQ, per germline. CDR3 sequence reads: CASSLSSSGGATNEQFF. The DNA of the CDR3 is TGTGCCAGCAGCTTATCCTCTAGCGGGGGGGCGACTAATGAGCAGTTCTTC. Variable domain in full (rest from reference TRBV7-8 and TRBJ2-1): GAGVSQSPRYKVAKRGQDVALRCDPISGHVSLFWYQQALGQGPEFLTYFQNEAQLDKSGLPSDRFFAERPEGSVSTLKIQRTQQEDSAVYLCASSLSSSGGATNEQFFGPGTRLTVL.

The rearrangement joins TRBV7-2 to TRBJ1-4; possible D gene TRBD1, 5 bases. The germline V gene encodes CDR1 SGHTA and CDR2 FQGNSA. This CDR3 comprises 15 residues. V was trimmed by 4 bases and J by 0 bases, leaving 9 bases between them. The CDR3 DNA is TGTGCCAGCAGCTCCGACAGAGCAACTAATGAAAAACTGTTTTTT. It yields the protein CASSSDRATNEKLFF.

J is TRBJ2-5 and V is TRBV4-2; 9 positions agree with TRBD2. Germline CDR1 is LGHNA and CDR2 is YNFKEQ. CDR3 length equals 14 residues. V was clipped by 4 bases and J by 5 bases; unmatched bases: 5. CDR3 in amino acids: CASSRGSGGETQYF. CDR3 nucleotides: TGTGCCAGCAGCCGGGGTAGCGGGGGCGAGACCCAGTACTTC.

The CDR3 nucleotides are TGTGCCACCAGCAGAGAGCCAACAACCACTGAAGCTTTCTTT. Translating gives CATSREPTTTEAFF. The gene calls are TRBV15 and TRBJ1-1; D ambiguous. The V and J ends lost 0 bases and 4 bases respectively, with 9 bases between them. The length of the CDR3 is 14 residues. Germline V lookup: CDR1 LNHNV, CDR2 YYDKDF (reference sequence).

The V call is TRBV9, the J call TRBJ2-2, with a weak D call TRBD2 (7 bases). The V gene lost 8 bases and the J gene lost 7 bases, with 18 bases spanning the gap. From germline, CDR1 is SGDLS and CDR2 YYNGEE. The CDR3 runs to 14 residues. The CDR3 DNA reads as TGTGCCAGTGGATTGGGGGGGCGGGACGGGGAGCTGTTTTTT. Translation: CASGLGGRDGELFF.

This rearrangement joins TRBV9 to TRBJ1-1; 8 nucleotides match TRBD1. The V gene's germline CDR1 is SGDLS and CDR2 YYNGEE. The CDR3 is 16 amino acids. Germline trimming cut 0 bases from V and 0 bases from J; bases unmatched to any gene: 4. CDR3 sequence reads: CASSVGRQGMNTEAFF. The CDR3 nucleotides read TGTGCCAGCAGCGTAGGTCGACAGGGGATGAACACTGAAGCTTTCTTT. Combining the CDR3 with reference TRBV9 and TRBJ1-1 gives the whole variable domain DSGVTQTPKHLITATGQRVTLRCSPRSGDLSVYWYQQSLDQGLQFLIQYYNGEERAKGNILERFSAQQFPDLHSELNLSSLELGDSALYFCASSVGRQGMNTEAFFGQGTRLTVV.

V is TRBV6-5 and J is TRBJ1-1, with no clear D. V was clipped by 7 bases and J by 2 bases, with 11 bases between them. CDR3 length equals 13 residues. Germline assignment: CDR1 MNHEY and CDR2 SVGAGI. In DNA form, the CDR3 reads TGTGCCAGCATGTCCGGACTTAACACTGAAGCTTTCTTT. It is translated as CASMSGLNTEAFF.

This clone showed up just once. V gene TRBV4-2 combines with J gene TRBJ1-2, with D unclear. Germline lookup yields CDR1 LGHNA and CDR2 YNFKEQ. Between the trimmed V and J ends, which lost 0 bases and 8 bases, there was a span of 10 bases. The CDR3 runs 13 residues. CDR3 bases: TGTGCCAGCAGCCAAGATCGATCAGTGGGCTACACCTTC. It specifies CASSQDRSVGYTF.

The chain links TRBV21-1 to TRBJ1-5; the table names TRBD1, a call not compared with the DNA. TRBV21-1 is an annotated pseudogene. This CDR3 is 13 amino acids long. The DNA for the CDR3 is TGTGCCAGCAGCAAAGGGGGCCGACAGCCCCAGCATTTT. Translation: CASSKGGRQPQHF.

This chain links TRBV6-5 with TRBJ2-7; 8 nucleotides align to TRBD1. The CDR3 consists of 15 residues. Germline V CDR1 and CDR2: MNHEY, SVGAGI. V lost 5 bases to trimming and J lost 5 bases; unmatched junction nucleotides: 11. CDR3 nucleotide sequence: TGTGCCAGCAGTCCACGGACAGGGAAAGCGAACGAGCAGTACTTC. Translated, it gives CASSPRTGKANEQYF.